This passage covers 32 T cell receptor beta chains from one sample sequenced in a study of blood T cell repertoires in COVID-19. Some clones are missing from TCRdb's copy, which holds only in-frame ones; the method was immunoSEQ multiplex PCR. Of 250,000 or so clones listed, roughly 90% are singletons. The specimen sequenced was PBMCs or T cells enriched from blood (not recorded which). Receptor source: a woman aged 25 to 45 with acute COVID-19.

The CDR3 DNA reads TGTGCCAGCAGCCCCCGGACAGGGTTGGTCTATGGCTACACCTTC. It encodes CASSPRTGLVYGYTF. The chain uses TRBV5-4 and TRBJ1-2; TRBD1 agrees at 8 bases. Germline V lookup: CDR1 SGHNT, CDR2 YYREEE (reference sequence). This CDR3 spans 15 amino acids. The ends lost 4 bases at V and 4 bases at J; junction bases unmatched: 9.

The CDR3 sequence is CASSYKETQYF. CDR3 nucleotides: TGTGCCAGCAGTTACAAAGAGACCCAGTACTTC. V and J are TRBV12-3 or TRBV12-4 and TRBJ2-5; D uncertain. The CDR3 sequence is 11 residues long. The V and J ends lost 4 bases and 3 bases respectively, with 3 bases between them.

The V and J genes are TRBV10-1 and TRBJ2-5, with TRBD2 matching 13 bases. The CDR3 runs 19 residues. CDR1 is WNHNN and CDR2 is SYGVQD in the germline V gene (reference sequence). V lost 6 bases and J lost 1; bases outside the gene matches: 14. CDR3 loop: CASRTRVGTSGAIQETQYF. DNA for the CDR3: TGCGCCAGCAGAACCAGGGTGGGGACTAGCGGGGCAATCCAAGAGACCCAGTACTTC.

The chain uses TRBV10-3 and TRBJ1-1; D ambiguous. The V end lost 7 bases, the J end lost 1 base, and 13 bases lay between the germline ends. CDR3 length equals 14 residues. CDR1 ENHRY and CDR2 SYGVKD come from the germline V gene. CDR3 coding DNA: TGTGCCATCACGGCAAGCGACCAGAACACTGAAGCTTTCTTT. Protein: CAITASDQNTEAFF.

The chain recombines TRBV19 with TRBJ1-4; D unresolved. This CDR3 comprises 14 residues. Germline-derived CDR1 and CDR2 are LNHDA and SQIVND (reference sequence). Between the trimmed V and J ends, which lost 4 bases and 6 bases, there was a span of 12 bases. The CDR3 here is CASSNLVGDEKLFF. The DNA for the CDR3 is TGTGCCAGTAGTAACCTGGTCGGGGATGAAAAACTGTTTTTT.

The chain employs TRBV5-1 and TRBJ2-7; D may be TRBD1 (6 bases). The V gene's germline CDR1 is SGHRS and CDR2 YFSETQ. V was cut by 4 bases and J by 2 bases, with 10 bases left in between. The CDR3 loop spans 13 amino acids. The CDR3, as DNA: TGCGCCAGCAGCGCAGGGGCGCCCTACGAGCAGTACTTC. Protein sequence: CASSAGAPYEQYF.

The V call is TRBV7-9, the J call TRBJ2-5; perhaps TRBD2 as D (6 bases). This CDR3 region has 14 residues. The germline gives CDR1 SEHNR, CDR2 FQNEAQ (reference sequence). V was shortened by 1 base and J by 2 bases, with 8 bases between the two germline ends. The CDR3 spells CASSLGGRQETQYF. Here the CDR3 DNA reads TGTGCCAGCAGCTTAGGGGGGAGGCAAGAGACCCAGTACTTC. Filled out from reference TRBV7-9 and TRBJ2-5, the complete variable domain reads DTGVSQNPRHKITKRGQNVTFRCDPISEHNRLYWYRQTLGQGPEFLTYFQNEAQLEKSRLLSDRFSAERPKGSFSTLEIQRTEQGDSAMYLCASSLGGRQETQYFGPGTRLLVL.

The chain links TRBV5-5 to TRBJ2-2; 9 nucleotides agree with TRBD1. Unmatched junction bases numbered 9, after V lost 4 bases and J lost 5 bases. The CDR3 covers 16 residues. Germline V lookup: CDR1 SGHKS, CDR2 YYEKEE (reference sequence). DNA of the CDR3: TGTGCCAGCAGCCAGATACCGGGACAGGGAACCGGGGAGCTGTTTTTT. It specifies CASSQIPGQGTGELFF.

This chain joins TRBV2 and TRBJ2-5, with TRBD1 as a possible D gene (5 bases). V lost 2 bases and J 3 bases, leaving 13 bases between the germline ends. Per the germline V gene, CDR1 is SNHLY and CDR2 is FYNNEI. There are 15 residues in the CDR3. The chain's CDR3 is CASSESQALKETQYF. The DNA for the CDR3 is TGTGCCAGCAGTGAATCACAGGCGCTAAAAGAGACCCAGTACTTC.

This clone showed up just once. CDR3: CASTQGTRSQPQHF. The CDR3 DNA reads as TGTGCCAGCACCCAGGGGACGAGGAGCCAGCCCCAGCATTTT. The chain is built from TRBV6-5 and TRBJ1-5; D perhaps matches TRBD1 (6 bases). The V end lost 7 bases, the J end lost 7 bases, and 17 bases lay between the germline ends. Looked up from germline, CDR1 is MNHEY and CDR2 is SVGAGI. The CDR3 spans 14 residues.

The CDR3 loop is CAISESGAWEKLFF. DNA of the CDR3: TGTGCCATCAGTGAGTCTGGGGCGTGGGAAAAACTGTTTTTT. The chain joins TRBV10-3 to TRBJ1-4; perhaps TRBD1 as D (5 bases). In germline, CDR1 is ENHRY, CDR2 SYGVKD. The CDR3 contains 14 residues. Between the trimmed V and J ends, which lost 0 bases and 8 bases, there was a span of 10 bases.

The gene calls are TRBV2 and TRBJ2-3; D is possibly TRBD1 (6 bases). The CDR3 runs to 13 residues. Between the trimmed V and J ends, which lost 10 bases and 4 bases, there was a span of 15 bases. Germline CDR1 SNHLY, CDR2 FYNNEI. CDR3 loop: CAIGQGIPDTQYF. The CDR3 DNA reads as TGTGCCATCGGGCAGGGGATCCCAGATACGCAGTATTTT.

The chain recombines TRBV18 with TRBJ1-5; 8 bases match TRBD1. V lost 8 bases to trimming and J lost 7 bases; unmatched junction nucleotides: 7. Germline CDR1 is KGHSH and CDR2 is LQKENI. This CDR3 comprises 13 residues. CDR3 in amino acids: CASAQTGDQPQHF. In DNA, the CDR3 is TGTGCCAGCGCCCAGACAGGGGACCAGCCCCAGCATTTT. The whole variable domain, remainder taken from reference TRBV18 and TRBJ1-5, is NAGVMQNPRHLVRRRGQEARLRCSPMKGHSHVYWYRQLPEEGLKFMVYLQKENIIDESGMPKERFSAEFPKEGPSILRIQQVVRGDSAAYFCASAQTGDQPQHFGDGTRLSIL.

The chain is built from TRBV4-3 and TRBJ2-1; D might be TRBD1 (6 bases). CDR1 and CDR2 (germline): LGHNA, YSLEER. V was cut by 1 base and J by 4 bases, with 11 bases left in between. The CDR3 runs 15 residues. The CDR3 region is CASSQGDILYNEQFF. The CDR3 DNA is TGCGCCAGCAGCCAAGGGGACATCCTGTACAATGAGCAGTTCTTC.

As regards this clone: Since a much larger clone is just one base distant, this may be a read error. This CDR3 is CASSLGRENTEAFF. The CDR3 DNA reads as TGTGCCAGCAGCTTAGGACGGGAGAACACTGAAGCTTTCTTT. This chain uses TRBV7-9 with TRBJ1-1; D is ambiguous. Germline V gene lookup returns CDR1 SEHNR and CDR2 FQNEAQ (reference sequence). CDR3 size: 14 residues. V was shortened by 1 base and J by 1 base, with 7 bases between the two germline ends. Full variable domain (remainder filled in from reference TRBV7-9 and TRBJ1-1): DTGVSQNPRHKITKRGQNVTFRCDPISEHNRLYWYRQTLGQGPEFLTYFQNEAQLEKSRLLSDRFSAERPKGSFSTLEIQRTEQGDSAMYLCASSLGRENTEAFFGQGTRLTVV.

The chain employs TRBV10-3 and TRBJ2-7, with 9 bases aligning to TRBD1. The V gene end was trimmed by 6 bases and the J gene end by 5 bases; junction bases not matched to a gene: 14. The germline V gene has CDR1 ENHRY and CDR2 SYGVKD. This CDR3 spans 16 amino acids. The CDR3 is CAIRDYSGQGGDEQYF. The CDR3 nucleotides read TGTGCCATCAGAGATTATTCGGGACAGGGAGGGGACGAGCAGTACTTC.

The table lists this clone with a count of one. This chain joins TRBV3-1 (or the pseudogene TRBV3-2) and TRBJ1-1; 12 bases are shared with TRBD1. Germline V gene sequence: CDR1 LGHDT, CDR2 YNNKEL (reference sequence). The J segment lost 3 bases and the V segment lost 4 bases, leaving 12 bases of the junction unmatched. The CDR3 has 18 amino acids. The CDR3 protein is CASSPVGDRGLVDTEAFF. DNA of the CDR3: TGTGCCAGCAGCCCCGTGGGGGACAGGGGGCTCGTGGACACTGAAGCTTTCTTT.

This chain joins TRBV19 and TRBJ1-5; 8 nucleotides align to TRBD1. V lost 6 bases and J lost 2; bases outside the gene matches: 15. The CDR3 totals 18 residues. CDR1 is LNHDA and CDR2 is SQIVND in the germline V gene (reference sequence). The DNA of the CDR3 is TGTGCCAGTAGGACAGGGGAAGGCCTGGGGAGGGGCAATCAGCCCCAGCATTTT. Encoded protein: CASRTGEGLGRGNQPQHF.

CDR3 sequence (DNA): TGTGCCAGCAGCATTTCGGGGGGGCCCTACAATGAGCAGTTCTTC. It encodes CASSISGGPYNEQFF. The chain links TRBV7-2 to TRBJ2-1, with 8 nucleotides matching TRBD2. The CDR3 totals 15 residues. V gave up 5 bases and J gave up 2 bases; unmatched junction bases: 5. Per the germline V gene, CDR1 is SGHTA and CDR2 is FQGNSA.

CDR3 sequence reads: CASSLYSDTDNEKLFF. The CDR3 DNA reads as TGTGCCAGCTCACTGTATAGCGACACAGATAATGAAAAACTGTTTTTT. V is TRBV18 and J is TRBJ1-4, with no clear D. Looked up from germline, CDR1 is KGHSH and CDR2 is LQKENI. The CDR3 extends over 16 amino acids. V was shortened by 4 bases and J by 4 bases, with 16 bases between the two germline ends.

V and J are TRBV23-1 and TRBJ2-4, with TRBD1 identical over 7 bases. TRBV23-1 qualifies as an ORF whose function is uncertain. The V and J ends lost 0 bases and 0 bases, in that order; junction bases with no gene match: 5. This CDR3 region has 17 residues. CDR3: CASSQSGTALAKNIQYF. As DNA, the CDR3 is TGCGCCAGCAGTCAATCAGGGACAGCTTTAGCCAAAAACATTCAGTACTTC.

The genes are TRBV19 and TRBJ1-6; D unresolved. Trimming left V 3 bases short and J 9 bases short, with 6 bases between. Germline assignment: CDR1 LNHDA and CDR2 SQIVND (reference sequence). The CDR3 sequence is 12 residues long. CDR3 residues: CASSIGISPLHF. DNA for the CDR3: TGTGCCAGTAGTATCGGGATTTCACCCCTCCACTTT.

J is TRBJ2-1 and V is TRBV7-9; D might be TRBD2 (11 bases). Germline V gene lookup returns CDR1 SEHNR and CDR2 FQNEAQ (reference sequence). V was cut by 5 bases and J by 8 bases, with 22 bases left in between. CDR3 length: 16 residues. The CDR3 spells CASSPSGGTGEDEQFF. The CDR3 DNA follows: TGTGCCAGCAGCCCTAGCGGGGGGACAGGGGAAGATGAGCAGTTCTTC.

The chain employs TRBV3-1 (or the pseudogene TRBV3-2) and TRBJ1-2, with D perhaps TRBD1 (5 bases). The CDR3 extends over 14 amino acids. CDR1 is LGHDT, CDR2 YNNKEL, per germline (reference sequence). The V end lost 1 base, the J end lost 8 bases, and 14 bases lay between the germline ends. Written as DNA, the CDR3 is TGTGCCAGCAGCCAAGGTGGGCAGGGTAGGGGCTACACCTTC. Amino acid sequence: CASSQGGQGRGYTF.

The rearrangement joins TRBV5-4 to TRBJ1-1; D gene uncertain. The CDR3 has 11 residues. V lost 4 bases to trimming and J lost 2 bases, with 3 bases between them. Germline V gene sequence: CDR1 SGHNT, CDR2 YYREEE (reference sequence). The CDR3 nucleotides read TGTGCCAGCAGCGGCAACACTGAAGCTTTCTTT. It is translated as CASSGNTEAFF.

This CDR3 is CASSPVGTKETQYF. CDR3 sequence (DNA): TGTGCCAGCAGCCCGGTAGGGACAAAAGAGACCCAGTACTTC. The chain recombines TRBV6-5 with TRBJ2-5; tentatively, D is TRBD1 (6 bases). CDR1 is MNHEY, CDR2 SVGAGI, per germline. V was clipped by 6 bases and J by 3 bases, with 14 bases between them. CDR3 size: 14 residues.

V and J are TRBV6-5 and TRBJ1-1; 8 nucleotides agree with TRBD1. V lost 1 base, J lost 8 bases, and 12 bases stayed unmatched. Germline V gives CDR1 MNHEY, CDR2 SVGAGI. The CDR3 is 16 residues long. CDR3 sequence: CASSYLIAMGTGEAFF. CDR3 sequence (DNA): TGTGCCAGCAGTTACTTGATCGCCATGGGGACAGGAGAAGCTTTCTTT.

The CDR3: CASFVGRNTEAFF. The CDR3 DNA reads as TGTGCCAGCTTCGTCGGTAGGAACACTGAAGCTTTCTTT. The chain is built from TRBV18 and TRBJ1-1; D is uncertain. With 7 bases removed from V and 1 base from J, the gap between germline ends came to 10 bases. The CDR3 consists of 13 residues. CDR1 is KGHSH, CDR2 LQKENI, per germline. The variable domain in full, completed from reference TRBV18 and TRBJ1-1, reads NAGVMQNPRHLVRRRGQEARLRCSPMKGHSHVYWYRQLPEEGLKFMVYLQKENIIDESGMPKERFSAEFPKEGPSILRIQQVVRGDSAAYFCASFVGRNTEAFFGQGTRLTVV.

V gene TRBV4-1 combines with J gene TRBJ2-7; 14 bases are a match to TRBD2. The CDR3 length is 17 residues. Losses at the gene ends were 3 bases for V and 0 bases for J; bases not matched to a gene: 4. CDR1 is MGHRA, CDR2 YSYEKL, per germline. The CDR3 region has the DNA TGCGCCAGCAGCCACGGACTAGCGGGGGGTATCTCCTACGAGCAGTACTTC. Its translation: CASSHGLAGGISYEQYF.

The chain joins TRBV7-9 to TRBJ2-1; 7 bases are a match to TRBD1. CDR3 length: 18 amino acids. V lost 1 base and J lost 9; bases outside the gene matches: 18. From germline, CDR1 is SEHNR and CDR2 FQNEAQ (reference sequence). The CDR3, as DNA: TGTGCCAGCAGCTTAGGGGTGTTTAGGGGGCCCTTGATGCCTGAGCAGTTCTTC. Translation gives CASSLGVFRGPLMPEQFF.

V is TRBV7-8 and J is TRBJ1-2; 9 positions match TRBD1. The V and J ends lost 6 bases and 8 bases, in that order; junction bases with no gene match: 7. The germline V gene encodes CDR1 SGHVS and CDR2 FQNEAQ. The CDR3 has 13 amino acids. CDR3 bases: TGTGCCAGCAGACCCACAGGGGGCGACGGCTACACCTTC. Protein: CASRPTGGDGYTF.

The chain is built from TRBV19 and TRBJ1-1; TRBD1 matches 7 bases. The CDR3 spans 14 residues. Germline V gives CDR1 LNHDA, CDR2 SQIVND (reference sequence). The V and J ends lost 8 bases and 0 bases, in that order; junction bases with no gene match: 6. DNA of the CDR3: TGTGCCAGTCACCGGGACAGCTTGAACACTGAAGCTTTCTTT. Its translation is CASHRDSLNTEAFF. Full variable domain (missing parts from reference TRBV19 and TRBJ1-1): DGGITQSPKYLFRKEGQNVTLSCEQNLNHDAMYWYRQDPGQGLRLIYYSQIVNDFQKGDIAEGYSVSREKKESFPLTVTSAQKNPTAFYLCASHRDSLNTEAFFGQGTRLTVV.